Described below is a single T cell receptor beta chain sequence and its context. The CDR3 spans 15 residues. CDR1 and CDR2 (germline): KGHSH, LQKENI. J lost 7 bases, V lost 0 bases, and 9 bases had no gene match. Primers for the PCR totalled 60 Vbeta and 13 Jbeta. This table comes from immunoSEQ multiplex PCR, and its TCRdb copy is limited to in-frame clones, with some not included. The specimen's table records more than 95,000 clones. The sample originates from a study of cytomegalovirus exposure and HLA in healthy donors. What was sequenced was PBMCs. The genes are TRBV18 and TRBJ2-7, with 7 nucleotides matching TRBD2. This sequence was found in a man between 35 and 55 years old in good health and CMV-seronegative. The CDR3 DNA reads TGTGCCAGCTCACCACCCGCGGGGGAGTCGCGGGAGCAGTACTTC. Translation gives CASSPPAGESREQYF.